The 10 T cell receptor beta chains below come from one sample, sequenced in a study of blood T cells in healthy people across ages. With a J-beta primer mix and a sample-barcoded 5' primer, a second PCR ran 7 to 11 cycles. TCRdb passed the 5' RACE reads through MiXCR, listing each CDR3 protein once. The repertoire holds over 1,500,000 distinct CDR3 sequences, with approximately 40% as singletons. Material for sequencing was blood. The receptor set was obtained from a human donor in good health.

This clonotype occurred a few times. The rearrangement joins TRBV4-3 to TRBJ2-5, with D tentatively TRBD1 (6 bases). V was cut by 4 bases and J by 2 bases, with 14 bases left in between. This CDR3 spans 15 amino acids. Germline loops: CDR1 LGHNA, CDR2 YSLEER. Written as DNA, the CDR3 is TGCGCCAGCAGCCCACACGGACAGCTTCAAGAGACCCAGTACTTC. Amino acid sequence: CASSPHGQLQETQYF.

In this sample, this clonotype turned up once. The chain recombines TRBV24-1 with TRBJ2-2, with a possible D match to TRBD1 (5 bases). Trimming removed 4 bases from V and 0 bases from J, with 11 bases in between. This CDR3 has 16 residues. Germline CDR1 is KGHDR and CDR2 is SFDVKD. This CDR3 reads CATSDLDTTNTGELFF. In DNA, the CDR3 is TGTGCCACCAGTGACCTGGACACAACGAACACCGGGGAGCTGTTTTTT.

A few counts support this clonotype. V is TRBV4-3 and J is TRBJ1-1, with D unclear. The CDR3 runs 14 residues. Germline loops: CDR1 LGHNA, CDR2 YSLEER. V dropped 3 bases and J dropped 5 bases, with 13 bases sitting between them. Here the CDR3 reads CASSQRAGGTEAFF. CDR3 nucleotide sequence: TGCGCCAGCAGCCAGCGCGCGGGAGGGACTGAAGCTTTCTTT.

About this clonotype: Germline and junction disagree at one end, which may indicate a read error. The chain employs TRBV4-3 and TRBJ2-7; D may be TRBD2 (6 bases). CDR1 and CDR2 (germline): LGHNA, YSLEER. The CDR3 totals 14 residues. CDR3 sequence: CASSQTRDSYGQYF. DNA of the CDR3: TGCGCCAGCAGCCAAACCAGGGACTCCTACGGGCAGTACTTC.

This chain joins TRBV5-6 and TRBJ2-1; D unresolved. Trimming left V 4 bases short and J 4 bases short, with 12 bases between. CDR1 SGHDT and CDR2 YYEEEE come from the germline V gene. This CDR3 is built from 14 residues. The CDR3 sequence is CASSLGMGYNEQFF. CDR3 in DNA: TGTGCCAGCAGCCTTGGGATGGGATACAATGAGCAGTTCTTC.

The CDR3: CSARDESGGYTF. DNA for the CDR3: TGCAGTGCTAGGGATGAATCGGGCGGCTACACCTTC. The chain uses TRBV20-1 and TRBJ1-2; D uncertain. Per the germline V gene, CDR1 is DFQATT and CDR2 is SNEGSKA (reference sequence). This CDR3 has 12 residues. The V and J ends lost 3 bases and 8 bases respectively, with 13 bases between them.

V and J are TRBV5-5 and TRBJ2-5, with 10 bases lining up with TRBD2. The ends lost 3 bases at V and 2 bases at J; junction bases unmatched: 13. Looked up from germline, CDR1 is SGHKS and CDR2 is YYEKEE (reference sequence). This CDR3 has 18 amino acids. This CDR3 is CASSSKGQRGGQQETQYF. CDR3 nucleotides: TGTGCCAGCAGCTCCAAAGGGCAGCGGGGGGGCCAACAAGAGACCCAGTACTTC.

This clonotype appeared a few times. This chain uses TRBV2 with TRBJ1-4, with unresolved D. Trimming removed 3 bases at V and 5 bases at J, with 7 bases between. Per germline, CDR1 SNHLY and CDR2 FYNNEI. The CDR3 sequence is 13 residues long. DNA of the CDR3: TGTGCCAGCAGTGACTTGAGAAATGAAAAACTGTTTTTT. This codes for CASSDLRNEKLFF.

Here the CDR3 reads CASSTAAINEKLFF. In DNA, the CDR3 is TGCGCCAGCAGCACGGCGGCCATTAATGAAAAACTGTTTTTT. This rearrangement joins TRBV5-1 to TRBJ1-4; D unclear. The germline V gene encodes CDR1 SGHRS and CDR2 YFSETQ. This CDR3 is built from 14 residues. Deletions cut 4 bases from V and 4 bases from J, with 11 bases between.

The chain carries TRBV21-1 and TRBJ2-5; the listed D gene, TRBD1, was not tested against the DNA. TRBV21-1 is a pseudogene. The CDR3 sequence is 18 residues long. The CDR3 coding sequence is TGTGCCAGCACCTTCAAAAACCAAGGAGAGGGGCAAGGGAATGAGCAGTACTTC. Translated, it gives CASTFKNQGEGQGNEQYF.